The entry below gives a single T cell receptor beta chain sequence along with its context. The entry originates in a study of T cell responses to AZD1222 COVID-19 vaccine. V gave up 1 base and J gave up 4 bases; unmatched junction bases: 3. This CDR3 has 15 residues. Germline values: CDR1 SEHNR, CDR2 FQNEAQ (reference sequence). Repertoires were generated with immunoSEQ multiplex PCR, while TCRdb's copy carries only in-frame clones and drops some. This sample yields 120,000 to 150,000 clones, of which around nine tenths are seen a single time; 9% to 9.5% belongs to the top ten. This receptor was obtained from an adult who received the AZD1222 COVID-19 vaccine. Source: peripheral blood, taken 28 days after the second AZD1222 dose. The chain uses TRBV7-9 and TRBJ1-2, with 10 nucleotides matching TRBD1. In DNA form, the CDR3 reads TGTGCCAGCAGCTTAGGACAGGGGGCCGCCTATGGCTACACCTTC. Its translation: CASSLGQGAAYGYTF.